A single T cell receptor beta chain is shown here with its context. The target antigen is unknown. This CDR3 has 19 amino acids. Per the germline V gene, CDR1 is KGHDR and CDR2 is SFDVKD. V was pared by 0 bases and J by 1 base, with 8 bases of the junction left unmatched. The entry originates in a study of CD8 T cells in Susac syndrome. On the study more broadly: Patients with Susac syndrome were therapy-naive, on corticosteroids, or on intravenous immunoglobulin alone at blood draw.

Random-hexamer reverse transcription was applied to roughly 0.45 to 1 ug RNA. One entry per CDR3 protein, called by TCRdb with MiXCR from the immunoSEQ multiplex PCR reads. The data hold more than 200,000 distinct CDR3 sequences, with 94% observed a single time. Findings of the study overall: Susac syndrome CD4+ T cell repertoires showed no clonal expansion.

The T cells that were sequenced for TCR beta were CD8+ and CD4+ cells from blood. The clonotype comes from a human donor with Susac syndrome. The chain joins TRBV24-1 to TRBJ2-3, with TRBD2 matching 11 bases. Sequences were obtained from CD4+ T cells from PBMCs. The CDR3 DNA is TGTGCCACCAGTGATTTGTCTGACTTAGCGGGGGGGGGCACAGATACGCAGTATTTT. Translation: CATSDLSDLAGGGTDTQYF.